This T cell receptor beta chain appears in the sequencing data of a study of T cell changes during pregnancy in multiple sclerosis. The assay was immunoSEQ multiplex PCR, and TCRdb's table has in-frame clones only and misses some. Among approximately 30,000 clones, approximately 88% were seen once, and the ten largest hold approximately 8.7%. The CDR3 covers 17 residues. V gave up 1 base and J gave up 2 bases, with 21 bases separating them. Germline assignment: CDR1 GTSNPN and CDR2 SVGIG (reference sequence). The sample consisted of CD8+ T cells from peripheral blood mononuclear cells, taken in the first trimester of pregnancy. The chain links TRBV30 to TRBJ2-7; D is possibly TRBD2 (5 bases). This TCR came from a female donor with multiple sclerosis, enrolled in a pregnancy study. CDR3: CAWSGDQTGYITYEQYF. The CDR3 DNA is TGTGCCTGGAGTGGGGATCAAACGGGATATATCACCTACGAGCAGTACTTC.